This is a list of T cell receptor beta chains from one sample in a study of siplizumab effects on memory and regulatory T cells. Assay: immunoSEQ multiplex PCR; the TCRdb copy retains only in-frame clones and omits some. The sample has about 98,000 clones; about 90% are singletons. The sample comprised CD4+ T cells sorted from blood. The receptors derive from a human donor in good health. The CDR3 runs from the conserved cysteine through the conserved F or W. The D gene is left open where the match is weak. Clone size is not always given. Where it is, it says once, few, many or a class for expanded clones.

>TRBV7-8|14|.|TRBJ2-3|few
CASSNREPTDTQYF
TGTGCCAGCAGCAACCGAGAACCCACAGATACGCAGTATTTT
>TRBV12-5|16|.|TRBJ2-7|.
CASGSPDRVGPYEQYF
TGTGCTAGTGGTTCCCCCGACAGAGTGGGACCCTACGAGCAGTACTTC
>TRBV2|15|.|TRBJ1-4|.
CASSEYGTRGEKLFF
TGTGCCAGCAGTGAATATGGCACCCGGGGGGAAAAACTGTTTTTT
>TRBV6-5|16|.|TRBJ1-6|.
CASSYRSSGSNSPLHF
TGTGCCAGCAGTTACAGGTCATCAGGGAGTAATTCACCCCTCCACTTT
>TRBV6-1|16|.|TRBJ1-5|few
CASSGRNLGRNQPQHF
TGTGCCAGCAGTGGACGGAATCTGGGGCGAAATCAGCCCCAGCATTTT
>TRBV6-1|13|.|TRBJ1-1|.
CASTRVMNTEAFF
TGTGCCAGCACAAGAGTTATGAACACTGAAGCTTTCTTT
>TRBV7-3|15|TRBD2|TRBJ2-1|.
CASSGLAGVGNEQFF
TGTGCCAGCAGCGGTCTAGCGGGAGTCGGCAATGAGCAGTTCTTC
>TRBV11-3|18|.|TRBJ2-3|.
CASSSGTQSLKSTDTQYF
TGTGCCAGCAGCTCCGGGACACAGAGCTTGAAGTCCACAGATACGCAGTATTTT
>TRBV5-1|15|.|TRBJ2-1|.
CASSLGSGRFNEQFF
TGCGCCAGCAGCTTGGGGTCAGGGAGGTTCAATGAGCAGTTCTTC
>TRBV5-1|12|.|TRBJ1-2|few
CASSLGGYGYTF
TGCGCCAGCAGCTTGGGGGGCTATGGCTACACCTTC
>TRBV5-8|15|.|TRBJ1-2|.
CASNRKLYRGGGYTF
TGTGCCAGCAACCGAAAGTTGTATAGGGGTGGAGGCTACACCTTC
>TRBV7-6|13|.|TRBJ2-7|.
CASSSLIAYEQYF
TGTGCCAGCAGCTCCCTAATAGCCTACGAGCAGTACTTC
>TRBV7-3|12|.|TRBJ2-1|once
CASSSGENEQFF
TGTGCCAGCAGCTCGGGGGAAAATGAGCAGTTCTTC
>TRBV18|17|.|TRBJ2-7|.
CASSPPNSRAGSYEQYF
TGTGCCAGCTCACCACCGAATTCCAGGGCCGGCTCCTACGAGCAGTACTTC
>TRBV30|16|.|TRBJ1-4|once
CAWSGERGGVNEKLFF
TGTGCCTGGAGTGGGGAGAGGGGTGGGGTAAATGAAAAACTGTTTTTT
>TRBV9|15|.|TRBJ2-7|.
CASSAQTGNPYEQYF
TGTGCCAGCAGCGCTCAAACCGGGAATCCCTACGAGCAGTACTTC
>TRBV9|16|TRBD1|TRBJ2-3|.
CASSGTGDGITGTQYF
TGTGCCAGCAGCGGAACAGGGGACGGCATTACGGGTACGCAGTATTTT
>TRBV28|14|.|TRBJ1-4|.
CASSSAGTNEKLFF
TGTGCCAGCAGTTCAGCAGGGACTAATGAAAAACTGTTTTTT
>TRBV6-5|15|TRBD2|TRBJ2-1|.
CASSLTGGRYNEQFF
TGTGCCAGCAGTTTAACGGGAGGGCGTTACAATGAGCAGTTCTTC
>TRBV5-1|15|TRBD1|TRBJ1-1|.
CASSSIDRARTEAFF
TGCGCCAGCAGCTCTATCGACAGGGCCCGCACTGAAGCTTTCTTT
>TRBV18|16|TRBD1|TRBJ2-5|.
CASSPNPGQLGETQYF
TGTGCCAGCTCACCAAACCCGGGACAGCTGGGGGAGACCCAGTACTTC
>TRBV7-8|14|.|TRBJ1-4|.
CASSSSDSGEKLFF
TGTGCCAGCAGCTCATCGGACAGTGGTGAAAAACTGTTTTTT
>TRBV29-1|15|TRBD2|TRBJ2-5|few
CSVGALAGVKETQYF
TGCAGCGTCGGGGCACTAGCGGGAGTCAAAGAGACCCAGTACTTC
>TRBV6-6|14|.|TRBJ1-3|.
CASVPDLTGNTIYF
TGTGCCAGCGTACCTGACCTGACTGGAAACACCATATATTTT
>TRBV7-3|18|.|TRBJ2-2|.
CASSPRIGGGSGAGELFF
TGTGCCAGCAGCCCCCGTATCGGGGGAGGCTCGGGGGCCGGGGAGCTGTTTTTT
>TRBV10-2|16|TRBD1|TRBJ2-3|.
CASRPSTGGISDTQYF
TGCGCCAGCAGACCTTCCACAGGGGGCATTTCAGATACGCAGTATTTT
>TRBV30|14|.|TRBJ1-4|.
CVWSVGGGNEKLFF
TGTGTCTGGAGTGTAGGGGGGGGTAATGAAAAACTGTTTTTT
>TRBV9|15|.|TRBJ1-5|.
CASSGDPAGDQPQHF
TGTGCCAGCAGCGGAGACCCAGCCGGTGATCAGCCCCAGCATTTT
>TRBV7-3|17|TRBD1|TRBJ2-1|.
CASSLNGADRANNEQFF
TGTGCCAGCAGCTTAAATGGGGCGGACAGGGCTAACAATGAGCAGTTCTTC
>TRBV27|13|.|TRBJ2-2|.
CASSGDSTGELFF
TGTGCCAGCAGTGGAGACAGCACCGGGGAGCTGTTTTTT
>TRBV28|14|.|TRBJ2-7|.
CASSPSREIYEQYF
TGTGCCAGCAGTCCGAGTCGGGAGATCTACGAGCAGTACTTC
>TRBV11-1|19|TRBD1|TRBJ2-6|.
CASSLGQGVPGGGANVLTF
TGTGCCAGCAGCTTAGGACAGGGGGTCCCGGGAGGCGGGGCCAACGTCCTGACTTTC
>TRBV28|15|TRBD2|TRBJ2-1|.
CASSTGTSVYNEQFF
TGTGCCAGCAGTACCGGGACTAGCGTCTACAATGAGCAGTTCTTC
>TRBV5-6|15|TRBD1|TRBJ1-3|.
CASSRDRLSGNTIYF
TGTGCCAGCAGCCGGGACAGACTCTCTGGAAACACCATATATTTT
>TRBV28|14|.|TRBJ2-7|.
CASSPPGSSYEQYF
TGTGCCAGCAGCCCCCCGGGTAGCTCCTACGAGCAGTACTTC
>TRBV5-5|14|.|TRBJ1-3|.
CASSHPSGRNTIYF
TGTGCCAGCAGCCACCCCTCGGGTCGAAACACCATATATTTT
>TRBV19|15|.|TRBJ2-1|.
CASSIGGMTYNEQFF
TGTGCCAGTAGTATAGGAGGGATGACCTACAATGAGCAGTTCTTC
>TRBV7-2|16|TRBD1|TRBJ2-5|.
CASRAGTGGGQETQYF
TGTGCCAGCAGGGCAGGGACAGGGGGAGGACAAGAGACCCAGTACTTC
>TRBV2|18|TRBD2|TRBJ2-6|.
CASSLRDYRTTGANVLTF
TGTGCCAGCAGTTTACGGGACTACCGAACTACTGGGGCCAACGTCCTGACTTTC
>TRBV29-1|13|.|TRBJ2-7|.
CSVGAGVIYEQYF
TGCAGCGTTGGGGCAGGGGTGATCTACGAGCAGTACTTC
>TRBV5-1|14|.|TRBJ2-7|.
CASRPPGLPLEQYF
TGCGCCAGCAGGCCACCGGGACTCCCTCTCGAGCAGTACTTC
>TRBV7-8|15|TRBD1|TRBJ1-5|.
CASSSTGNSNQPQHF
TGTGCCAGCAGCTCGACAGGGAATAGCAATCAGCCCCAGCATTTT
>TRBV28|11|.|TRBJ1-3|.
CASSFTNTIYF
TGTGCCAGCAGTTTTACGAACACCATATATTTT